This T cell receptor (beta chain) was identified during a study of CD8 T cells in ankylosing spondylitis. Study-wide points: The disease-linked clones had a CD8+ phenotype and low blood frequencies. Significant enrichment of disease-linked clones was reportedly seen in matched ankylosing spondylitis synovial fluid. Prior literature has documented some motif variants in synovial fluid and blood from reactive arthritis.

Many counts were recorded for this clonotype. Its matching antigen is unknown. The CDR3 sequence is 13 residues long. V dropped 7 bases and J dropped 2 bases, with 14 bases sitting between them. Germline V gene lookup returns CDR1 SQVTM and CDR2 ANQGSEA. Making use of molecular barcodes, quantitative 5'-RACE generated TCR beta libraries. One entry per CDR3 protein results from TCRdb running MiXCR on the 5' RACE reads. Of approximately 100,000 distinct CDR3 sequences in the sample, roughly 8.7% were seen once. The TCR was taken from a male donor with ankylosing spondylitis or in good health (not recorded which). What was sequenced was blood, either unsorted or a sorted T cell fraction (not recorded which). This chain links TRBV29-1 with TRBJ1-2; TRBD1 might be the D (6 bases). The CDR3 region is CSDSTGLNYGYTF. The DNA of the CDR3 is TGCAGCGATTCTACAGGGCTAAACTATGGCTACACCTTC.